This T cell receptor (beta chain) was sequenced during a study of cytomegalovirus exposure and HLA in healthy donors (dated by TCRdb to about 2017). With respect to the entire study: An earlier analysis of 587 of the donors reported approximately 260 Gb of sequence data and approximately 120 million unique TCR beta sequences obtained from approximately 180 million T cells. An early release covering some 640 HLA-typed donors comprised 250 to 350 gigabases of sequencing data and tens of millions of unique TCR sequences. Among the roughly 400 genotyped donors, around 81% belonged to the genetic ancestry cluster associated with self-reported Caucasian donors. The study was designed to test whether signatures of past pathogen exposure could be identified by cataloging public T cell receptors. The study used immunosequencing to profile the T cell repertoires of more than 650 subjects and linked those repertoires to cytomegalovirus serostatus. Along with the approximately 700-subject first cohort, a separate validation cohort of over a hundred different subjects was used. High-throughput TCR immunosequencing, statistical association of individual TCRs with disease status, and machine learning were combined to predict cytomegalovirus infection status. A later analysis re-examined previously published TCR beta repertoires from around 670 donors and added high-resolution HLA genotyping to investigate patterns of TCR occurrence. Rather than using new phenotypic data, the later analysis identified candidate immune exposures from TCR beta sequences and from how often those sequences occurred across donors. An earlier analysis of approximately 580 of the donors used high-throughput TCR beta sequencing to judge whether each TCR beta V gene segment behaved as functional or pseudogenic. Donor age, sex, ethnicity and CMV serostatus were compiled together with the repertoire data. A later genetic analysis took genome-wide SNP genotypes for about three fifths of the roughly 670 donors and used that subset as a discovery cohort. All discovery cohort repertoires had been generated using a single sequencing platform. Class I and class II HLA loci were covered by the typing at four-digit resolution. The number of typed donors differed by locus: about 629-640 for A, B, C, DRB1 and DQB1; some 500 for DQA1; 606 for DPA1; and some 450 for DPB1. Four or five DR-DQ haplotypes were handled as single units for association and clustering because linkage in the cohort was strong. On average, 235,054 unique TCR beta nucleotide sequences were sequenced per donor among about 400 genotyped donors of the cohort, with roughly 18% of those sequences being non-productive.

This clone has just a few counts. This clone's antigen is unknown. Base qualities are missing; no much larger clone stands one base away. The library was produced with the immunoSEQ multiplex PCR assay. For the multiplex PCR, a mixture combining 60 forward primers for TCR Vbeta segments and 13 reverse primers for TCR Jbeta segments was used. The CDR3 region of rearranged TCR beta genes was amplified from genomic DNA by a multiplex PCR assay. The Illumina HiSeq System was used to sequence the amplified TCR beta libraries as 87-base-pair reads. As for how the authors treated the data: A later analysis counted 65 million to 90 million unique TCR beta chains across the 550 to 800 repertoires, and roughly 11 million of these chains were shared by at least two donors. A nearest-neighbor algorithm error-corrected the raw reads and collapsed the reads into unique sequences, merging closely related sequences to remove PCR and sequencing errors. Alignment of CDR3 sequences to IMGT reference sequences was used to assign V, D and J gene segments. For a sequence to be retained, a match of at least six nucleotides was required to both a V gene segment and a J gene segment. Rearrangements were classified as productive when the CDR3 lacked stop codons and remained in frame with V and J, and all other rearrangements were classified as non-productive. CDR3 was defined according to IMGT convention as the region running from the second conserved V-encoded cysteine to the conserved J-encoded phenylalanine. In an earlier analysis of around 640 of the donors, sequences lacking an unambiguous match to a single V gene segment were excluded. In an earlier analysis of approximately 550 of the donors, V segments were called functional above 56.7% productive rearrangements and were called segregating when the between-donor standard deviation exceeded 5%. A statistical classification framework was built for diagnosing cytomegalovirus status from the catalog of TCR beta chain sequences. In a later analysis, TCR nucleotide sequences were compared against IMGT/GENE-DB human TR gene sequences so that V and J genes could be assigned. In a later analysis, CDR3 sequences and most-parsimonious VDJ recombination scenarios were assigned using the TCRdist pipeline. In a later analysis, every TCR beta chain was defined by the combination of its CDR3 amino acid sequence and its V-gene family, and reads without a unique V-gene family were dropped. As a way to deal with suspected cross-contamination and a sequencing artifact, a later analysis dropped 640 or so nucleotide sequences that were highly shared and had low generation probability. In a later analysis, a clonal expansion index was calculated for each public chain from normalized within-repertoire ranks of inferred template counts. Generation probabilities in a later analysis came from a VDJ recombination model fitted to out-of-frame rearrangements, and those results were checked against IGoR. In a later analysis, TCR-TCR, TCR-HLA and TCR-CMV co-occurrence was scored with hypergeometric tests, and a repertoire-size bias correction was applied to TCR pairs. In a later analysis, false discovery rates were estimated by permuting HLA or CMV assignments 20 times. A later analysis grouped co-occurring TCRs with DBSCAN, adding TCRdist sequence similarity when clustering within HLA-allele-positive subsets. For co-occurrence clustering, repertoires with fewer than 30,000 or more than 120,000 public chains were excluded, along with about five repertoires with anomalous nucleotide sharing. TCRdb mirrors the immuneACCESS table, restricted to in-frame sequences. Some clones are absent from its copies; in checked studies, under half trace to an unresolved V gene, and the reason for the others is unknown. V and J calls and clone size are as listed in that table; D and trimming were resolved from the DNA. The sample includes approximately 110,000 clones, with around 60% observed a single time. The top ten clones comprise less than 4.5% of the sample.

The cohort was made up of under 800 healthy bone marrow donors. At the time of sampling, every cohort member was nominally healthy, though immune exposures that went unrecorded were likely present. The donor was CMV seropositive and was included in the group of 250 to 300 seropositive cohort members. A peripheral blood sample was collected from each donor, and TCR beta sequencing was performed on peripheral blood mononuclear cells. The Qiagen DNeasy Blood Extraction Kit was used to extract genomic DNA from the blood cell samples. Broad study findings and their caveats: In a later analysis, HLA-associated TCR beta chains showed more clonal expansion and lower generation probabilities than non-associated chains that were equally common. In a later analysis, most CMV-associated TCR beta chains were found to appear HLA-restricted, with HLA associations seemingly driven largely by CMV exposure. HLA typing was unavailable for some donors at each locus, so association tests used only the typed subset. A group of highly shared sequence variants was considered likely to be a technical artifact of the sequencing pipeline. The only immune exposure information available for the cohort was CMV serostatus. The classifier was reported to diagnose cytomegalovirus status with high specificity and sensitivity in both the original cohort and the validation cohort. Three of the identified cytomegalovirus-associated TCR beta chains were confirmed in vitro to be specific for cytomegalovirus antigens. It was suggested by the authors that the approach could potentially be generalized to other disease states and immunological phenotypes. A later analysis found that TCR association rates varied across HLA loci, with DRB1 alleles showing the most associated TCRs and HLA-C alleles the fewest. This cohort had only TCR beta chains sequenced, and the lack of alpha or paired-chain data limited which features could be detected. Correlated functional status among segregating V segments might be attributable to linkage disequilibrium, but an unknown experimental factor could not be ruled out. The study listed 150 to 200 TCR beta chains as associated with cytomegalovirus. According to a later genetic analysis, donors in an Asian-associated ancestry cluster had fewer N-insertions in productive TCRs than the approximately 670-donor mean. When HLA alleles, especially DR and DQ, strongly co-occurred, TCR associations were difficult to assign to individual alleles. In a later analysis, around 17,000 TCR beta sequences were associated with specific HLA alleles at a false discovery rate of 0.05. The earlier analysis of 587 of the donors excluded 15 to 20 rarely observed V segments, including chromosome 9 orphons, because counts were too low. Across donors, most TCR sequences were observed very rarely, whereas some public TCRs were present in many individuals. An earlier analysis of roughly 570 of the donors showed that most TCR beta V segments appeared in productive rearrangements either about 87% or about 30% of the time, which broadly matched IMGT annotations. Roughly uniform sequencing depth across donors was assumed in presence/absence analyses, although this assumption may not hold. In a later genetic analysis, a missense DCLRE1C variant was associated with V-gene and J-gene trimming of TCR beta chains, and the association was replicated in an independent cohort. A later analysis reported that several top co-occurrence clusters appeared linked to parvovirus B19, influenza, CMV and Epstein-Barr virus. A further reported finding was that TCR beta sequences accurately predicted the HLA-A and HLA-B alleles for most subjects in the first cohort.

This receptor was taken from a man in his thirties or forties in good health and CMV-seropositive. Sequences were obtained from PBMCs.

CDR3 protein: CASSGTRLDTQYF. In nucleotides, the sequence is TGTGCCAGCAGTGGAACACGATTAGATACGCAGTATTTT. The sequence links TRBV6-4 to TRBJ2-3; the D segment cannot be called with confidence. The CDR3 runs 13 amino acids, cysteine and phenylalanine included. The DNA shown is the 39-base CDR3, in frame from base 1. V gives up 4 bases and J gives up 5 bases, and the segment between their germline ends measures 10 bases. CDR1 MRHNA and CDR2 SNTAGT were looked up in the germline V gene.